The sequence of this T cell receptor (beta chain) was determined in a study of neurological immune-mediated disorders. General study points: Levels of TCR clonal expansion peaked in HTLV-1-associated myelopathy and reached their lowest in multiple sclerosis, under those of healthy controls. When grouped phylogenetically, the repertoires of 18 of the 34 multiple sclerosis patients fell together in one related-CDR3 cluster, which is a possible signature.

CDR1 is WSHSY and CDR2 is SAAADI in the germline V gene. The V and J ends lost 6 bases and 5 bases respectively, with 7 bases between them. The CDR3 totals 12 residues. Each TCR transcript was tagged with a 10-nucleotide random UMI during 5'RACE. Over 170 million TCR-beta sequences, together covering 15-18 subjects, were produced by every individual sequencing run that was carried out. TCRdb called the 5' RACE reads again in MiXCR, with one record for every CDR3 protein. The sample lists about 35,000 distinct CDR3 sequences; approximately 4.2% were seen once. Only a few counts were recorded for this clonotype. The antigen remains undetermined.

This clonotype originated in a man aged 25-40 years with multiple sclerosis. The rearrangement links TRBV10-2 to TRBJ2-2; the D is unclear. Sequencing used PBMCs. The CDR3 protein is CASRPITGELFF. The CDR3 DNA reads TGCGCCAGCAGACCCATTACCGGGGAGCTGTTTTTT.